This is a list of T cell receptor beta chains from one sample in a study of blood T cell repertoires in COVID-19. TCRdb's table, derived via immunoSEQ multiplex PCR, lists solely in-frame clones and lacks some. Seen here are about 150,000 clones, around 84% observed once, and the top ten hold 8.3%. Sequencing used peripheral blood. These receptors all stem from an older woman with COVID-19, enrolled during active disease. The CDR3 runs from the conserved cysteine through the conserved F or W. D genes are given only for firm matches. Size values are once, few and many counts, or a class for expanded clones, and some rows have none.

clone size: -; V gene: TRBV6-6; J gene: TRBJ1-4; D gene: TRBD1; CDR3 length: 14; CDR3 protein: CASRLTGQPEKLFF; CDR3 DNA: TGTGCCAGCAGACTGACGGGACAGCCCGAAAAACTGTTTTTT
clone size: -; V gene: TRBV5-8; J gene: TRBJ2-1; D gene: TRBD1; CDR3 length: 17; CDR3 protein: CASSLGQGVFQSFEQFF; CDR3 DNA: TGTGCCAGCAGCTTGGGACAGGGAGTTTTTCAATCGTTTGAGCAGTTCTTC
clone size: -; V gene: TRBV2; J gene: TRBJ1-4; D gene: TRBD1; CDR3 length: 15; CDR3 protein: CASNNRGQANEKLFF; CDR3 DNA: TGTGCCAGCAACAACAGGGGGCAAGCTAATGAAAAACTGTTTTTT
clone size: -; V gene: TRBV5-5; J gene: TRBJ2-3; D gene: -; CDR3 length: 14; CDR3 protein: CASSTNRDTDTQYF; CDR3 DNA: TGTGCCAGCAGCACAAACAGGGATACAGATACGCAGTATTTT
clone size: -; V gene: TRBV15; J gene: TRBJ1-2; D gene: -; CDR3 length: 14; CDR3 protein: CATSRDRVRYGYTF; CDR3 DNA: TGTGCCACCAGCAGAGACAGGGTGAGGTATGGCTACACCTTC
clone size: -; V gene: TRBV7-7; J gene: TRBJ1-4; D gene: -; CDR3 length: 15; CDR3 protein: CASSPSGRVGEKLFF; CDR3 DNA: TGTGCTAGCAGCCCCTCGGGCAGGGTGGGAGAAAAACTGTTTTTT
clone size: -; V gene: TRBV9; J gene: TRBJ1-2; D gene: -; CDR3 length: 14; CDR3 protein: CASSAQWANYGYTF; CDR3 DNA: TGTGCCAGCAGCGCGCAGTGGGCGAACTATGGCTACACCTTC
clone size: -; V gene: TRBV11-2; J gene: TRBJ2-7; D gene: -; CDR3 length: 14; CDR3 protein: CASSQPGIGREQYF; CDR3 DNA: TGTGCCAGCAGCCAGCCGGGGATTGGACGCGAGCAGTACTTC
clone size: -; V gene: TRBV2; J gene: TRBJ2-2; D gene: TRBD2; CDR3 length: 16; CDR3 protein: CATQAPPTSSTGELFF; CDR3 DNA: TGTGCCACCCAAGCACCCCCGACTAGCAGCACCGGGGAGCTGTTTTTT
clone size: -; V gene: TRBV25-1; J gene: TRBJ2-5; D gene: TRBD1; CDR3 length: 15; CDR3 protein: CASSEPRQGKETQYF; CDR3 DNA: TGTGCCAGCAGTGAACCGCGACAGGGGAAGGAGACCCAGTACTTC
clone size: -; V gene: TRBV6-6; J gene: TRBJ1-1; D gene: -; CDR3 length: 15; CDR3 protein: CASSYTQVRNTEAFF; CDR3 DNA: TGTGCCAGCAGTTATACACAGGTGCGGAACACTGAAGCTTTCTTT
clone size: -; V gene: TRBV9; J gene: TRBJ2-3; D gene: TRBD2; CDR3 length: 15; CDR3 protein: CASSGGSGRIDTQYF; CDR3 DNA: TGTGCCAGCAGTGGGGGGAGCGGGAGGATAGATACGCAGTATTTT
clone size: -; V gene: TRBV5-6; J gene: TRBJ1-1; D gene: TRBD1; CDR3 length: 15; CDR3 protein: CASSLEDRFALEAFF; CDR3 DNA: TGTGCCAGCAGCTTGGAGGACAGGTTCGCCCTTGAAGCTTTCTTT
clone size: few; V gene: TRBV2; J gene: TRBJ1-6; D gene: -; CDR3 length: 16; CDR3 protein: CASNRSGSDHNSPLHF; CDR3 DNA: TGTGCCAGCAACCGATCAGGTTCGGATCATAATTCACCCCTCCACTTT
clone size: -; V gene: TRBV6-2/TRBV6-3; J gene: TRBJ1-5; D gene: -; CDR3 length: 14; CDR3 protein: CASSYSRGNQPQHF; CDR3 DNA: TGTGCCAGCAGTTACTCGCGTGGCAATCAGCCCCAGCATTTT
clone size: -; V gene: TRBV11-2; J gene: TRBJ1-5; D gene: -; CDR3 length: 16; CDR3 protein: CASSLDQALINQPQHF; CDR3 DNA: TGTGCCAGCAGCTTAGACCAGGCCCTCATCAATCAGCCCCAGCATTTT
clone size: -; V gene: TRBV27; J gene: TRBJ1-5; D gene: TRBD1; CDR3 length: 16; CDR3 protein: CASSRTGGSRLQPQHF; CDR3 DNA: TGTGCCAGCAGTCGGACAGGGGGCTCTAGGTTGCAGCCCCAGCATTTT
clone size: -; V gene: TRBV29-1; J gene: TRBJ1-1; D gene: -; CDR3 length: 13; CDR3 protein: CSVVRTTNTEAFF; CDR3 DNA: TGCAGCGTTGTTAGGACAACGAACACTGAAGCTTTCTTT
clone size: -; V gene: TRBV9; J gene: TRBJ2-1; D gene: -; CDR3 length: 13; CDR3 protein: CASSVVSLGEQFF; CDR3 DNA: TGTGCCAGCAGCGTAGTCTCCCTCGGTGAGCAGTTCTTC
clone size: -; V gene: TRBV3-1/TRBV3-2; J gene: TRBJ2-7; D gene: -; CDR3 length: 16; CDR3 protein: CASSQDPAGSPYEQYF; CDR3 DNA: TGTGCCAGCAGCCAAGATCCGGCGGGGTCCCCTTACGAGCAGTACTTC
clone size: -; V gene: TRBV19; J gene: TRBJ1-2; D gene: -; CDR3 length: 14; CDR3 protein: CASSIEAVGYGYTF; CDR3 DNA: TGTGCCAGTAGTATAGAAGCGGTGGGCTATGGCTACACCTTC
clone size: -; V gene: TRBV5-4; J gene: TRBJ2-1; D gene: -; CDR3 length: 15; CDR3 protein: CASSLDQGRRDEQFF; CDR3 DNA: TGTGCCAGCAGCTTGGACCAAGGGCGGAGGGATGAGCAGTTCTTC
clone size: -; V gene: TRBV18; J gene: TRBJ1-1; D gene: TRBD1; CDR3 length: 14; CDR3 protein: CASSPQGADTEAFF; CDR3 DNA: TGTGCCAGCTCACCACAGGGGGCGGACACTGAAGCTTTCTTT
clone size: -; V gene: TRBV3-1/TRBV3-2; J gene: TRBJ1-2; D gene: TRBD1; CDR3 length: 13; CDR3 protein: CASSQDHRGGYTF; CDR3 DNA: TGTGCCAGCAGCCAAGATCACAGGGGCGGCTACACCTTC
clone size: few; V gene: TRBV5-1; J gene: TRBJ1-1; D gene: -; CDR3 length: 16; CDR3 protein: CASSLEPRIAGTEAFF; CDR3 DNA: TGCGCCAGCAGCTTGGAACCCCGAATTGCGGGGACTGAAGCTTTCTTT
clone size: -; V gene: TRBV5-8; J gene: TRBJ1-5; D gene: -; CDR3 length: 15; CDR3 protein: CASSSDSLSNQPQHF; CDR3 DNA: TGTGCCAGCAGCTCCGACAGTCTTAGCAATCAGCCCCAGCATTTT
clone size: -; V gene: TRBV3-1/TRBV3-2; J gene: TRBJ1-3; D gene: -; CDR3 length: 14; CDR3 protein: CASSQVRGGNTIYF; CDR3 DNA: TGTGCCAGCAGCCAAGTCAGGGGTGGAAACACCATATATTTT
clone size: -; V gene: TRBV5-1; J gene: TRBJ1-1; D gene: -; CDR3 length: 13; CDR3 protein: CASSPTADTEAFF; CDR3 DNA: TGCGCCAGCAGCCCTACAGCCGACACTGAAGCTTTCTTT
clone size: -; V gene: TRBV19; J gene: TRBJ2-1; D gene: -; CDR3 length: 16; CDR3 protein: CASSPTGAGGSNEQFF; CDR3 DNA: TGTGCCAGTAGTCCGACTGGAGCCGGAGGAAGCAATGAGCAGTTCTTC